The sequence of this T cell receptor (beta chain) was determined in a study of blood T cell repertoires in COVID-19. V shed 7 bases and J shed 9 bases, with 18 bases lying between them. The CDR3 sequence is 13 residues long. Germline assignment: CDR1 SNHLY and CDR2 FYNNEI. Clinical histories supplied by participants themselves formed the basis of cohort assignment. For recovered donors of Cohort 3, there were two negative PCRs, clearance, or symptom resolution. Clones were sequenced by immunoSEQ multiplex PCR, and TCRdb holds only the in-frame ones, with some missing. Of fewer than 200,000 clones listed, 83% are singletons.

This clonotype was obtained from a woman aged 50 to 60 who had recovered from COVID-19. This chain uses TRBV2 with TRBJ2-5; a weak D match, TRBD1 (6 bases). The sequencing input was PBMCs or T cells enriched from blood (not recorded which). The CDR3 here is CASTLDSPGAQYF. The DNA of the CDR3 is TGTGCCAGCACCCTGGACAGTCCCGGAGCCCAGTACTTC.